What follows are 20 T cell receptor beta chains derived from one specimen sequenced in a study of blood T cells in healthy people across ages. A J-beta primer mix and a sample-barcoded 5' primer were used in a second PCR of roughly 7 to 12 cycles. MiXCR, run by TCRdb on the 5' RACE reads, gives a single entry per CDR3 protein. The data show about a million distinct CDR3 sequences, roughly two fifths seen once. Material: blood. The source is a man between 18 and 35 years old in good health.

This chain links TRBV12-5 with TRBJ2-2; TRBD2 might be the D (5 bases). Trimming removed 0 bases from V and 9 bases from J, with 11 bases in between. Germline-derived CDR1 and CDR2 are LGHNT and FRNRAP. The CDR3 runs to 14 residues. The CDR3 DNA is TGTGCTAGTGGTTTGGTACGGGAAGACCGGGAGCTGTTTTTT. Translated: CASGLVREDRELFF. Using reference TRBV12-5 and TRBJ2-2 for the parts outside the CDR3, the full variable domain is DARVTQTPRHKVTEMGQEVTMRCQPILGHNTVFWYRQTMMQGLELLAYFRNRAPLDDSGMPKDRFSAEMPDATLATLKIQPSEPRDSAVYFCASGLVREDRELFFGEGSRLTVL.

The rearrangement links TRBV5-1 to TRBJ2-5, with 12 bases identical to TRBD2. Trimming removed 3 bases from V and 1 base from J; junction bases left unmatched: 4. This CDR3 has 16 residues. The V gene's germline CDR1 is SGHRS and CDR2 YFSETQ. CDR3 nucleotides: TGCGCCAGCAGCTACGGACTAGCGGGGACCCAAGAGACCCAGTACTTC. Amino acids: CASSYGLAGTQETQYF.

This clonotype appeared a few times. The V call is TRBV23-1, the J call TRBJ2-7; D unresolved. TRBV23-1 is known as an ORF, though its function is uncertain. The CDR3 is made up of 14 amino acids. Trimming left V 4 bases short and J 6 bases short, with 16 bases between. The CDR3: CASSPPVRTFEQYF. The CDR3 coding sequence is TGCGCCAGCAGTCCACCTGTAAGGACCTTCGAGCAGTACTTC.

In this sample, this clonotype turned up a few times. The chain recombines TRBV7-2 with TRBJ2-3; TRBD1 agrees at 10 bases. Germline loops: CDR1 SGHTA, CDR2 FQGNSA. The CDR3 is made up of 16 amino acids. Losses at the gene ends were 5 bases for V and 3 bases for J; bases not matched to a gene: 8. CDR3 in DNA: TGTGCCAGCAGCATAACCGGGACAGGGGTAACAGATACGCAGTATTTT. It is translated as CASSITGTGVTDTQYF.

This clonotype was counted between two and nine times. The chain links TRBV20-1 to TRBJ2-1; perhaps D is TRBD1 or TRBD2 (5 bases each). CDR3 length equals 14 residues. Germline CDR1 is DFQATT and CDR2 is SNEGSKA (reference sequence). V lost 3 bases, J lost 5 bases, and 14 bases lay in between. CDR3 sequence reads: CSASPGAGHNEQFF. The CDR3 DNA sequence: TGCAGTGCTAGTCCCGGGGCCGGGCACAATGAGCAGTTCTTC.

The chain couples TRBV6-2 or TRBV6-3 to TRBJ1-5; D perhaps matches TRBD1 (5 bases). The V gene lost 8 bases and the J gene lost 2 bases, with 10 bases spanning the gap. Germline lookup yields CDR1 MNHEY and CDR2 SVGEGT. The CDR3 is 13 residues long. The CDR3 nucleotides read TGTGCCAGCCAGTCGGGGGGCAATCAGCCCCAGCATTTT. Amino acid sequence: CASQSGGNQPQHF.

Only a few counts were recorded for this clonotype. The chain employs TRBV18 and TRBJ1-1, with D perhaps matching TRBD1 (6 bases). Germline CDR1 and CDR2: KGHSH and LQKENI. CDR3 size: 14 residues. With 2 bases removed from V and 3 bases from J, the gap between germline ends came to 10 bases. CDR3 protein: CASSPGGEDTEAFF. The CDR3 nucleotides read TGTGCCAGCTCACCAGGGGGCGAAGACACTGAAGCTTTCTTT. Drawing the rest from reference TRBV18 and TRBJ1-1, the complete variable domain is NAGVMQNPRHLVRRRGQEARLRCSPMKGHSHVYWYRQLPEEGLKFMVYLQKENIIDESGMPKERFSAEFPKEGPSILRIQQVVRGDSAAYFCASSPGGEDTEAFFGQGTRLTVV.

This clonotype has only a few counts. The chain joins TRBV6-5 to TRBJ2-2; D remains ambiguous. The CDR3 extends over 13 amino acids. V was cut by 5 bases and J by 6 bases, with 10 bases left in between. From germline, CDR1 is MNHEY and CDR2 SVGAGI. DNA for the CDR3: TGTGCCAGCAGTCGACTCGGAGCCGGGGAGCTGTTTTTT. Protein: CASSRLGAGELFF.

This clonotype was seen only a few times. CDR3 nucleotides: TGCAGTGCTAGAGATCAGGGAGCTAACTATGGCTACACCTTC. This sequence encodes CSARDQGANYGYTF. The chain uses TRBV20-1 and TRBJ1-2; TRBD1 might be the D (5 bases). Trimming cost V 0 bases and J 0 bases, with 8 bases left between them. Germline lookup yields CDR1 DFQATT and CDR2 SNEGSKA (reference sequence). The CDR3 consists of 14 residues.

This clonotype has more than one count but fewer than ten. The chain links TRBV6-5 to TRBJ2-3; 9 positions match TRBD1. The CDR3 totals 17 residues. Germline trimming cut 6 bases from V and 6 bases from J; bases unmatched to any gene: 16. Germline lookup yields CDR1 MNHEY and CDR2 SVGAGI. DNA for the CDR3: TGTGCCAGCAGGAAACGACGACGGGACAGGGCGGTGGATACGCAGTATTTT. The encoded protein is CASRKRRRDRAVDTQYF.

The chain uses TRBV5-5 and TRBJ2-5, with D hard to call. Germline V gene data show CDR1 as SGHKS and CDR2 as YYEKEE (reference sequence). The ends were cut back, 2 bases at V and 11 bases at J, with 22 bases in the middle. The CDR3 loop spans 15 amino acids. The CDR3 bases are TGTGCCAGCAGCTTACGGCCGTGGGGTCTGAATGAGCAGTACTTC. It translates to CASSLRPWGLNEQYF.

This chain uses TRBV29-1 with TRBJ2-1; D may match TRBD1 or TRBD2 (6 bases each). The J call may be faulty, since TRBJ2-7 better matches the DNA end. CDR1 and CDR2 from the germline V gene are SQVTM and ANQGSEA. The CDR3 totals 13 residues. The CDR3 here is CSVRKGGYNEQYF. The DNA for the CDR3 is TGCAGCGTTCGCAAAGGGGGGTACAATGAGCAGTACTTC.

This clonotype appeared a few times. The CDR3 sequence is CASSPPADYSGANVLTF. DNA for the CDR3: TGTGCCAGCTCACCACCTGCAGATTACTCTGGGGCCAACGTCCTGACTTTC. The gene calls are TRBV18 and TRBJ2-6; D is unclear. Looked up from germline, CDR1 is KGHSH and CDR2 is LQKENI. This CDR3 comprises 17 residues. V was trimmed by 0 bases and J by 0 bases, leaving 9 bases between them.

The V call is TRBV10-3, the J call TRBJ1-2; D possibly corresponds to TRBD1 (5 bases). V gave up 2 bases and J gave up 8 bases, with 15 bases separating them. The CDR3 totals 14 residues. Germline CDR1 and CDR2: ENHRY and SYGVKD. The CDR3, as DNA: TGTGCCATCAGTGAGGGCAGGGAAGCGTTCGGCTACACCTTC. Translation gives CAISEGREAFGYTF.

Of note for this clonotype: The junction departs from the called germline gene at one end, perhaps through a read error. The J gene is TRBJ2-1, the V gene TRBV11-3; tentatively, D is TRBD2 (7 bases). The CDR3 spans 15 residues. CDR1 is SGHNT, CDR2 YENEEA, per germline. The CDR3 DNA sequence: TGCGCCAGCAGCTTAGGGGGGGGCACGAACAATGAGCAGTTCTTC. It is translated as CASSLGGGTNNEQFF.

V is TRBV7-2 and J is TRBJ2-7; D is unclear. Trimming took 5 bases from V and 5 from J, leaving 13 bases between them. The CDR3 length is 13 residues. Germline lookup yields CDR1 SGHTA and CDR2 FQGNSA. CDR3 nucleotide sequence: TGTGCCAGCAGCCTAACTTATTACGACGAGCAGTACTTC. This gives the protein CASSLTYYDEQYF. Drawing the rest from reference TRBV7-2 and TRBJ2-7, the complete variable domain is GAGVSQSPSNKVTEKGKDVELRCDPISGHTALYWYRQSLGQGLEFLIYFQGNSAPDKSGLPSDRFSAERTGGSVSTLTIQRTQQEDSAVYLCASSLTYYDEQYFGPGTRLTVT.

The chain is built from TRBV9 and TRBJ1-2; TRBD1 might be the D (5 bases). Trimming shortened V by 0 bases and J by 4 bases, and 13 bases separated the two germline ends. Germline CDR1 reads SGDLS; CDR2 reads YYNGEE. The CDR3 is 15 residues long. CDR3 residues: CASSVDAGQGYGYTF. DNA of the CDR3: TGTGCCAGCAGCGTAGACGCAGGGCAAGGCTATGGCTACACCTTC.

This clonotype has at least ten counts. The gene calls are TRBV20-1 and TRBJ2-7; perhaps D is TRBD1 or TRBD2 (5 bases each). The V gene's germline CDR1 is DFQATT and CDR2 SNEGSKA (reference sequence). Trimming pared 6 bases from V and 2 bases from J, leaving 20 bases between. This CDR3 is 15 amino acids long. The CDR3 DNA follows: TGCAGTGCCGCCTATCCGGGACCACTTCCCTACGAGCAGTACTTC. Its protein is CSAAYPGPLPYEQYF.

This clonotype was counted at least ten times. This chain uses TRBV14 with TRBJ2-1; the match to TRBD2 covers 9 bases. Trimming removed 1 base from V and 3 bases from J; junction bases left unmatched: 1. Per the germline V gene, CDR1 is SGHDN and CDR2 is FVKESK. The CDR3 is made up of 15 amino acids. CDR3 bases: TGTGCCAGCAGCCAAGGACTAGCGGTCTACAATGAGCAGTTCTTC. This translates into CASSQGLAVYNEQFF.

This clonotype has just a few counts. V is TRBV20-1 and J is TRBJ1-2, with a possible D match to TRBD1 (6 bases). The CDR3 sequence is 13 residues long. The germline V gene has CDR1 DFQATT and CDR2 SNEGSKA (reference sequence). With 2 bases removed from V and 7 bases from J, the gap between germline ends came to 14 bases. CDR3 nucleotides: TGCAGTGCTAGACATACAGGGTTACTTGGCTACACCTTC. Its protein product is CSARHTGLLGYTF.